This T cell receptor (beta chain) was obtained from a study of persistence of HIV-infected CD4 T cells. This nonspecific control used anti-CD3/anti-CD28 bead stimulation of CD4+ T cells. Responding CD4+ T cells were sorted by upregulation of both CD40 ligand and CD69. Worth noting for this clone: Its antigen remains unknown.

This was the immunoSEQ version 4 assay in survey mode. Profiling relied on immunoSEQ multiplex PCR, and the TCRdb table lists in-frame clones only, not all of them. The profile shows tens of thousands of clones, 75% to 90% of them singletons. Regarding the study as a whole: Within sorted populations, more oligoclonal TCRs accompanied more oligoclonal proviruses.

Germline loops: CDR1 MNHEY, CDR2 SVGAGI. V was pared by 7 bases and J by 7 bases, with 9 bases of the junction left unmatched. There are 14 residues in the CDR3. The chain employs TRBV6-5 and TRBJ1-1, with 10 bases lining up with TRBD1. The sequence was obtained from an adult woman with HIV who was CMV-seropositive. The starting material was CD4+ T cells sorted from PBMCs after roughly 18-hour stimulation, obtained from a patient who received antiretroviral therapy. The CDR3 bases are TGTGCCAGCACTCGACAGGGGGCGCAAGGTGAAGCTTTCTTT. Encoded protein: CASTRQGAQGEAFF.